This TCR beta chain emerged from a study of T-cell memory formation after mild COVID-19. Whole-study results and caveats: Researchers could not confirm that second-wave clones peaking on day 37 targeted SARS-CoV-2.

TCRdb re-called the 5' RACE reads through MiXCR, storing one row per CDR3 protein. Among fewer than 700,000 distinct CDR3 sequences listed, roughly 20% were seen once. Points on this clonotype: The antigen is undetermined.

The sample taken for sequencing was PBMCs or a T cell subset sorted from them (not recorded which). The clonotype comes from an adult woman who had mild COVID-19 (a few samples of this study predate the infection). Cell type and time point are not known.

CDR3 DNA sequence: TGTGCCGGGAATAGGAGACAGGGGTTCGACACCGGGGAGCTGTTTTTT. Protein product: CAGNRRQGFDTGELFF. This sequence joins TRBV7-2 and TRBJ2-2; 8 bases align to TRBD1. The ends lost 11 bases at V and 3 bases at J; junction bases unmatched: 14. The CDR3 extends over 16 amino acids. The germline V gene has CDR1 SGHTA and CDR2 FQGNSA.